A single sample gave rise to the 8 T cell receptor beta chains below, sequenced in a study of cytomegalovirus exposure and HLA in healthy donors. Use of 60 Vbeta and 13 Jbeta primers characterized the PCR. Generated by immunoSEQ multiplex PCR, the TCRdb table keeps only in-frame clones and is missing some. Altogether about 130,000 clones are present, less than 80% being singletons, with the ten largest covering about 7%. What was sequenced was PBMCs. The receptors come from a man in his forties in good health and CMV-seropositive.

The V and J genes are TRBV19 and TRBJ2-5; tentatively, D is TRBD2 (5 bases). The germline V gene encodes CDR1 LNHDA and CDR2 SQIVND (reference sequence). Trimming took 1 base from V and 2 from J, leaving 5 bases between them. The CDR3 sequence is 13 residues long. DNA for the CDR3: TGTGCCAGTAGTATAGCGGGACAAGAGACCCAGTACTTC. This translates into CASSIAGQETQYF.

The rearrangement links TRBV18 to TRBJ2-7; TRBD1 matches at 7 bases. CDR1 is KGHSH and CDR2 is LQKENI in the germline V gene. The V segment lost 5 bases and the J segment 2 bases; nucleotides outside the gene matches: 9. The CDR3 consists of 15 residues. The CDR3: CASSTSRDRTYEQYF. The CDR3 DNA is TGTGCCAGCTCAACGAGCCGGGACAGAACCTACGAGCAGTACTTC.

The chain carries TRBV18 and TRBJ1-1, with D perhaps matching TRBD1 (6 bases). The CDR3 covers 16 residues. Per germline, CDR1 KGHSH and CDR2 LQKENI. The V and J ends lost 3 bases and 3 bases respectively, with 17 bases between them. This chain's CDR3 is CASSPAGDYSDTEAFF. The CDR3 nucleotides read TGTGCCAGCTCACCGGCAGGGGATTATTCGGACACTGAAGCTTTCTTT.

This clone has a handful of counts. The gene calls are TRBV4-1 and TRBJ1-1, with no clear D. From germline, CDR1 is MGHRA and CDR2 YSYEKL. The V end was cut by 0 bases, the J end by 0 bases, with 11 bases between. The CDR3 has 16 amino acids. This CDR3 reads CASSQDDHNMNTEAFF. The CDR3 nucleotides read TGCGCCAGCAGCCAAGATGATCACAACATGAACACTGAAGCTTTCTTT.

CDR3 loop: CASSQDRGQMSETQYF. The CDR3 region has the DNA TGTGCCAGCAGCCAAGATCGGGGACAAATGAGCGAGACCCAGTACTTC. The gene calls are TRBV4-2 and TRBJ2-5, with D possibly TRBD1 on 6 matching bases. Looked up from germline, CDR1 is LGHNA and CDR2 is YNFKEQ. The V and J ends lost 0 bases and 5 bases respectively, with 16 bases between them. The CDR3 has 16 amino acids.

This sequence joins TRBV10-3 and TRBJ2-3; D might be TRBD2 (6 bases). Germline CDR1 and CDR2: ENHRY and SYGVKD. The CDR3 extends over 14 amino acids. V gave up 8 bases and J gave up 3 bases, with 15 bases separating them. CDR3 coding DNA: TGTGCCATCGGCGGGACCCTTAGAACAGATACGCAGTATTTT. It is translated as CAIGGTLRTDTQYF.

CDR3 region: CAVTGTGRSGNTIYF. CDR3 DNA: TGTGCCGTCACCGGGACAGGACGCTCTGGAAACACCATATATTTT. V is TRBV10-3 and J is TRBJ1-3; 8 nucleotides agree with TRBD1. Per germline, CDR1 ENHRY and CDR2 SYGVKD. The ends lost 11 bases at V and 0 bases at J; junction bases unmatched: 9. The CDR3 runs 15 residues.

Only one count was recorded for this clone. V gene TRBV11-2 combines with J gene TRBJ2-1, with TRBD2 identical over 9 bases. This CDR3 spans 16 amino acids. Germline-derived CDR1 and CDR2 are SGHAT and FQNNGV. Losses at the gene ends were 4 bases for V and 4 bases for J; bases not matched to a gene: 8. CDR3 residues: CASSSISSGNYNEQFF. DNA of the CDR3: TGTGCCAGCAGCTCGATCTCTAGCGGGAATTACAATGAGCAGTTCTTC.